Listed below are T cell receptor beta chains from one sample, sequenced in a study of blood T cell repertoires in COVID-19. The data were produced by immunoSEQ multiplex PCR, yet TCRdb's version contains in-frame clones alone and is incomplete. The sample lists over 150,000 clones; around 85% were seen once. Sequenced sample: PBMCs or T cells enriched from blood (not recorded which). All receptors derive from a young woman who had recovered from COVID-19. CDR3s include the opening cysteine and the closing phenylalanine or tryptophan. The D gene is left open where the match is weak. Clone size appears in some rows only: once, few, many, or a class for an expanded clone.

j_gene: TRBJ1-5; v_gene: TRBV7-8; abundance: .; d_gene: .; CDR3aa: CASSALQGMGQPQHF; CDR3nt: TGTGCCAGCAGCGCCCTCCAGGGGATGGGTCAGCCCCAGCATTTT
j_gene: TRBJ2-1; v_gene: TRBV7-3; abundance: once; d_gene: TRBD1; CDR3aa: CASSLFRKGANEQFF; CDR3nt: TGTGCCAGCAGCTTATTTCGCAAGGGGGCCAATGAGCAGTTCTTC
j_gene: TRBJ2-4; v_gene: TRBV28; abundance: .; d_gene: .; CDR3aa: CASSPIDTDKNIQYF; CDR3nt: TGTGCCAGCAGTCCGATTGACACGGATAAAAACATTCAGTACTTC
j_gene: TRBJ2-3; v_gene: TRBV2; abundance: once; d_gene: TRBD2; CDR3aa: CASRLTSAASDTQYF; CDR3nt: TGTGCCAGCAGGCTCACTAGCGCCGCTTCAGATACGCAGTATTTT
j_gene: TRBJ2-4; v_gene: TRBV5-1; abundance: .; d_gene: TRBD2; CDR3aa: CASSLTSGRAGAKNIQYF; CDR3nt: TGCGCCAGCAGCTTGACTAGCGGGAGGGCCGGAGCCAAAAACATTCAGTACTTC
j_gene: TRBJ2-3; v_gene: TRBV7-9; abundance: .; d_gene: TRBD2; CDR3aa: CASSLASGSTDTQYF; CDR3nt: TGTGCCAGCAGCTTGGCTAGCGGTTCGACAGATACGCAGTATTTT
j_gene: TRBJ1-1; v_gene: TRBV18; abundance: once; d_gene: TRBD1; CDR3aa: CASSLGQPMNTEAFF; CDR3nt: TGTGCCAGCTCACTGGGACAGCCCATGAACACTGAAGCTTTCTTT
j_gene: TRBJ1-1; v_gene: TRBV19; abundance: .; d_gene: TRBD1; CDR3aa: CASSGHRGKGTEAFF; CDR3nt: TGTGCCAGTAGTGGACACAGGGGAAAGGGCACTGAAGCTTTCTTT
j_gene: TRBJ2-7; v_gene: TRBV3-1/TRBV3-2; abundance: .; d_gene: TRBD2; CDR3aa: CASSQEGLAGGTYEQYF; CDR3nt: TGTGCCAGCAGCCAAGAGGGACTAGCGGGAGGGACCTACGAGCAGTACTTC
j_gene: TRBJ2-3; v_gene: TRBV2; abundance: once; d_gene: TRBD2; CDR3aa: CATAGLANFGTQYF; CDR3nt: TGTGCCACAGCGGGACTAGCGAACTTCGGTACGCAGTATTTT
j_gene: TRBJ2-3; v_gene: TRBV5-1; abundance: .; d_gene: .; CDR3aa: CASSLLAGSTDTQYF; CDR3nt: TGCGCCAGCAGCTTGCTGGCAGGTAGCACAGATACGCAGTATTTT
j_gene: TRBJ2-7; v_gene: TRBV19; abundance: .; d_gene: .; CDR3aa: CASSTPDKGGYHEQYF; CDR3nt: TGTGCCAGTAGTACCCCCGACAAAGGTGGTTATCACGAGCAGTACTTC
j_gene: TRBJ1-2; v_gene: TRBV5-6; abundance: once; d_gene: TRBD1; CDR3aa: CASSLGGTGYTYGYTF; CDR3nt: TGTGCCAGCAGCTTGGGAGGGACAGGGTATACCTATGGCTACACCTTC
j_gene: TRBJ1-2; v_gene: TRBV18; abundance: .; d_gene: .; CDR3aa: CASSGPSYGCTF; CDR3nt: TGTGCCAGCTCAGGGCCGTCTTATGGCTGCACCTTC
j_gene: TRBJ1-3; v_gene: TRBV5-6; abundance: .; d_gene: .; CDR3aa: CASSLPGFGSGNTIYF; CDR3nt: TGTGCCAGCAGCTTACCAGGTTTCGGCTCTGGAAACACCATATATTTT